This T cell receptor (beta chain) was captured in a study of Ad26.COV2.S vaccination and SARS-CoV-2 variants. Across the study: Doses of Ad26.COV2.S were injected into muscle once or twice, 56 days apart.

In regard to this clone: Its cognate antigen is unknown.

The table came from immunoSEQ multiplex PCR; TCRdb's copy has only in-frame clones and leaves some out. This table has about 680,000 clones, about 90% appearing once. Broader study findings: TCR breadth and depth analyses may have underestimated total T cell responses. Vaccinees and placebo recipients showed similar non-spike TCR breadth.

The treatment is: around 19 received Ad26.COV2.S at low or high dose, single or two shots; about 5 received placebo; per-sample allocation not given. Material that was analyzed had been drawn on day 63 after the first vaccine or placebo injection. Cohort 1b enrolled adults aged 18-55 years in Boston. Specimen: peripheral blood, collected in a trial of Ad26.COV2.S vaccine versus placebo. This receptor was identified in a person aged 18 to 59 who received the Ad26.COV2.S COVID-19 vaccine or a placebo.

The CDR3 loop is CASSLDSQSTDTQYF. DNA for the CDR3: TGTGCCAGCAGCTTAGATAGTCAAAGCACAGATACGCAGTATTTT. V and J are TRBV11-3 and TRBJ2-3; D uncertain. CDR1 and CDR2 from the germline V gene are SGHNT and YENEEA. The CDR3 is made up of 15 amino acids. The V end was cut by 0 bases, the J end by 0 bases, with 7 bases between.